The 9 T cell receptor beta chains below all came from one sample that was sequenced in a study of T cell changes during pregnancy in multiple sclerosis. The repertoire was sequenced with immunoSEQ multiplex PCR; TCRdb's copy has only in-frame clones and lacks some. The sample has approximately 89,000 clones, about 94% seen once. The starting material was peripheral blood, obtained in the third trimester of pregnancy. The origin of the receptors is a female donor with multiple sclerosis, enrolled in a pregnancy study.

This clone has only one observation. V and J are TRBV4-3 and TRBJ1-2, with D possibly being TRBD1 (5 bases). CDR1 LGHNA and CDR2 YSLEER come from the germline V gene. The CDR3 has 14 residues. The V end was cut by 1 base, the J end by 6 bases, with 12 bases between. In DNA, the CDR3 is TGCGCCAGCAGCCAAGGGATAGGGGTCGATGGCTACACCTTC. Its protein is CASSQGIGVDGYTF.

The genes are TRBV14 and TRBJ2-3, with TRBD2 matching 9 bases. Germline trimming cut 0 bases from V and 2 bases from J; bases unmatched to any gene: 12. CDR1 SGHDN and CDR2 FVKESK come from the germline V gene. This CDR3 region has 19 residues. The CDR3 is CASSQEALIAGGPTDTQYF. CDR3 nucleotides: TGTGCCAGCAGCCAAGAAGCCCTCATCGCGGGAGGGCCCACAGATACGCAGTATTTT.

The chain uses TRBV16 and TRBJ2-7, with 8 bases fitting TRBD1. The V and J ends lost 1 base and 3 bases, in that order; junction bases with no gene match: 8. The CDR3 extends over 16 amino acids. Looked up from germline, CDR1 is KGHSY and CDR2 is FQNENV. The DNA for the CDR3 is TGTGCCAGCAGCCAATATGGGACAGGTTATGACTACGAGCAGTACTTC. It translates to CASSQYGTGYDYEQYF.

With respect to this clone: Other DNA sequences in the same sample also yield this CDR3. The rearrangement uses TRBV5-1 and TRBJ2-3, with TRBD2 identical over 11 bases. The V gene's germline CDR1 is SGHRS and CDR2 YFSETQ. This CDR3 is 16 amino acids long. Trimming at V came to 0 bases and at J to 4 bases, leaving 4 bases not matched to a gene. The CDR3 sequence is CASSLDLAGGADTQYF. CDR3 DNA: TGCGCCAGCAGCTTGGATCTAGCGGGAGGAGCAGATACGCAGTATTTT.

This sequence joins TRBV9 and TRBJ1-2; D not certain. The V and J ends lost 4 bases and 1 base respectively, with 5 bases between them. The CDR3 consists of 12 residues. Germline lookup yields CDR1 SGDLS and CDR2 YYNGEE. The CDR3 here is CASSLLNYGYTF. The CDR3, as DNA: TGTGCCAGCAGCCTCCTTAACTATGGCTACACCTTC.

The gene calls are TRBV6-5 and TRBJ2-7; 7 bases map to TRBD2. V lost 2 bases and J lost 2; bases outside the gene matches: 3. Germline CDR1 MNHEY, CDR2 SVGAGI. The CDR3 has 14 amino acids. The CDR3 coding sequence is TGTGCCAGCAGTTACACTGGGGGGGCCTACGAGCAGTACTTC. It specifies CASSYTGGAYEQYF.

V and J are TRBV7-9 and TRBJ2-1; 8 positions match TRBD1. Germline trimming cut 4 bases from V and 9 bases from J; bases unmatched to any gene: 5. This CDR3 is built from 13 residues. Germline CDR1 is SEHNR and CDR2 is FQNEAQ (reference sequence). CDR3 protein: CASSSTGDAEQFF. CDR3 coding DNA: TGTGCCAGCAGCTCGACAGGGGATGCTGAGCAGTTCTTC.

The rearrangement joins TRBV19 to TRBJ2-2, with no clear D. Deletions cut 5 bases from V and 4 bases from J, with 8 bases between. The CDR3 length is 13 residues. In germline, CDR1 is LNHDA, CDR2 SQIVND (reference sequence). The CDR3 sequence is CASSLGGTGELFF. CDR3 nucleotides: TGTGCCAGTAGTCTCGGTGGCACCGGGGAGCTGTTTTTT.

This clone was recorded once. This chain uses TRBV15 with TRBJ2-7; 7 nucleotides match TRBD2. V trimming: 5 bases; J trimming: 0 bases; junction bases outside the gene matches: 7. The germline V gene has CDR1 LNHNV and CDR2 YYDKDF (reference sequence). CDR3 length equals 15 residues. As DNA, the CDR3 is TGTGCCACCAGCCGGGCTAGCGGTATCTCCTACGAGCAGTACTTC. Translation gives CATSRASGISYEQYF.